This T cell receptor (beta chain) was found in a study of T cells expressing NK-cell markers. The CDR3 contains 16 residues. Looked up from germline, CDR1 is SGHRS and CDR2 is YFSETQ. TCRdb re-called the 5' RACE reads, yielding one record per CDR3 amino acid sequence without DNA. Listed are about 180,000 distinct CDR3 sequences; 20% falls within the top ten. The TCR sequence derives from a man between 18 and 69 years old in good health. Sequenced sample: blood T cells: a sorted CD56 or NKG2C T cell subset, CD4+ or CD8+ T cells, or bulk PBMC T cells (not recorded which). The chain couples TRBV5-1 to TRBJ2-1; TCRdb indicates TRBD1, and absent DNA this call remains unverified. This CDR3 is CASSLDGKSSYNEQFF.